This T cell receptor beta chain came from a study of CD8+ T cells in alopecia areata. Whole-study results and caveats: Alphabeta T cells residing in normal skin are also sequenced in scalp samples.

Sequencing used cDNA as its template, made by extracting RNA and reverse transcribing it. Repertoires were generated with immunoSEQ multiplex PCR, while TCRdb's copy carries only in-frame clones and drops some. The sample consists of approximately 170,000 clones, roughly 60% of them appearing once. The CDR3 sequence is 11 residues long. Per the germline V gene, CDR1 is SQVTM and CDR2 is ANQGSEA. V was pared by 4 bases and J by 1 base, with 1 base between. This clone is a singleton in its sample. Its antigen is currently unknown. At the DNA level, this CDR3 is encoded by other sequences in the same sample as well. Treatment reported: oral pan-JAK inhibitor, 5-10 mg twice daily.

The sequencing here drew on CD4+ T cells sorted from blood, taken at week 24, from a patient treated with tofacitinib. The sequence derives from a human donor with alopecia areata. This chain links TRBV29-1 with TRBJ2-2; D is uncertain. The CDR3 DNA reads TGCAGCGTTGTGAACACCGGGGAGCTGTTTTTT. Its protein is CSVVNTGELFF.